The source of this TCR beta chain is a study of CXCR3-negative and CXCR3-positive naive CD8 T cells. Germline V gene data show CDR1 as MNHEY and CDR2 as SVGAGI. The length of the CDR3 is 16 residues. Carrying UMI labels, the TRB cDNA libraries were prepared through 5' RACE. TCRdb re-called the 5' RACE reads; every CDR3 protein appears as one record, without DNA. The table counts tens of thousands of distinct CDR3 sequences; about 7.7% lies in the top ten. Worth noting for this clonotype: Antigen specificity is unknown.

Broader study findings: Memory CD8+ cells showed much lower diversity, while both naive subsets displayed comparably high diversity.

V and J are TRBV6-5 and TRBJ2-7; TCRdb gives TRBD1 as the D gene, but with no DNA this cannot be confirmed. The sample comprised memory CD8+ T cells from blood. The TCR sequence derives from a human donor in good health. Some clones in this sample may be carry-over from other donors' samples. The CDR3 loop is CASSPPGGTPAYEQYF.